This T cell receptor (beta chain) derives from a study of CD8 T cells in Susac syndrome (dated by TCRdb to about 2019). With respect to the entire study: The study used repertoire sequencing to test whether antigen drove CD8+ T cell activation and differentiation in Susac syndrome. The study compared CD8+ T cell repertoire clonality among eleven to twelve healthy donors, some 14 Susac syndrome patients and roughly 16 multiple sclerosis patients.

RNA was extracted with the RNeasy kit and roughly 0.45 to 1 ug was reverse transcribed using random hexamers. TCR beta CDR3 regions were amplified with the immunoSEQ multiplex PCR assay covering 54 Vbeta and 13 Jbeta segments. PCR amplification bias was corrected by using a synthetic template baseline for primer optimization and computational correction. For the original study's pipeline: Only productive sequences were kept, with reads annotated to V, D and J genes according to IMGT and analyzed in immunoSEQ Analyzer. To calculate clonality, Shannon entropy was normalized by log2 of the number of productive unique sequences and then subtracted from one. Public and private clones were assessed among the 100 most prevalent clones of each patient and control. Clones were defined as Susac-specific when absent from the healthy and MS cohorts, from fewer than 1,200 published viral clones and from other ImmuneACCESS disease sequences. TCRdb passed the public sequencing reads through fastp at Q25 and MiXCR, retaining productive beta sequences. Here each entry gathers all rows of one CDR3 protein and keeps the most common genes and DNA. TCRdb, rather than the study authors, made the V and J calls. The sample profile shows 20,000 to 25,000 distinct CDR3 sequences; 93% of them were found once. 0.27% of the sample comes from the top ten.

What the research found in general, with its limitations: The number of individuals in the TCR sequencing and HLA analysis was recognized as being relatively small.

Concerning this clonotype itself: The antigen this receptor binds is unknown. No quality values exist for individual bases; no much larger clone is one base distant.

Peripheral blood CD8+ and CD4+ T cells from healthy donors, Susac syndrome patients and multiple sclerosis patients were profiled using high-throughput TCR beta sequencing. The healthy donors served as controls matched for age and sex. Bulk CD8+ and CD4+ T cells were purified magnetically by negative isolation, whereas CD8+ TEMRA cells were enriched by FACS. Blood was drawn into EDTA tubes, processed within 24 hours, and PBMCs were isolated by density gradient centrifugation. PBMCs intended for TCR sequencing were cryopreserved in liquid nitrogen and thawed later in a water bath at 37 degrees C. The sorted or isolated CD4+, CD8+ and CD8+ TEMRA cells reached a purity of at least 90%. From the cysteine up to the phenylalanine, the CDR3 has a length of 13 residues. The only DNA kept is the CDR3, 39 bases in frame from the first base. V gives up 0 bases and J gives up 5 bases, and the segment between their germline ends measures 10 bases. From the germline V gene, CDR1 is SQVTM and CDR2 is ANQGSEA.

The sequence links TRBV29-1 to TRBJ1-1, with the D gene uncertain. Material for sequencing was CD8+ T cells from PBMCs. The receptor comes from a human donor in good health. The encoded CDR3 is CSVEEAMRTEAFF. The nucleotide sequence reads TGCAGCGTTGAAGAAGCTATGAGAACTGAAGCTTTCTTT. With all but the CDR3 taken from the reference TRBV29-1 and TRBJ1-1 genes, the full variable domain is: SAVISQKPSRDICQRGTSLTIQCQVDSQVTMMFWYRQQPGQSLTLIATANQGSEATYESGFVIDKFPISRPNLTFSTLTVSNMSPEDSSIYLCSVEEAMRTEAFFGQGTRLTVV.